This T cell receptor (beta chain) was found in a study of shared clonotypes between healthy human individuals. Positive CCR7 selection of CD45RO-negative cells yielded the naive CD8 cells, and terminally differentiated effector memory CD45RA+ cells were excluded. The germline V gene has CDR1 SGDLS and CDR2 YYNGEE. The CDR3 extends over 13 amino acids. V lost 3 bases and J 7 bases, leaving 14 bases between the germline ends. Sequenced by immunoSEQ multiplex PCR; TCRdb stores in-frame clones only, minus some. Of about 750,000 clones in the sample, 80% to 95% were seen once. The V and J genes are TRBV9 and TRBJ2-7, with D perhaps given as TRBD1 or TRBD2 (6 bases each). The clonotype comes from a man younger than 40 in good health. Sequencing was done on a sample of naive CD8+ T cells sorted from blood. The CDR3 reads CASSEGGGPEQYF. The CDR3 DNA sequence: TGTGCCAGCAGCGAAGGTGGGGGGCCGGAGCAGTACTTC.